A selection of T cell receptor beta chains follows, all from one sample in a study of shared clonotypes between healthy human individuals. The data were produced by immunoSEQ multiplex PCR, yet TCRdb's version contains in-frame clones alone and is incomplete. Found here are around 1.5 million clones, 95% to 99% of them singletons; the top ten hold around 0.45%. Sequencing used naive CD4+ T cells sorted from blood. The receptors were gathered from a man younger than 40 in good health. The CDR3 runs from the conserved cysteine through the conserved F or W. D genes are given only for firm matches.

d_gene,v_gene,j_gene,len,CDR3aa
.,TRBV5-1,TRBJ1-4,16,CASSLTGAATNEKLFF
.,TRBV5-6,TRBJ2-7,14,CASSSRGGSYEQYF
TRBD2,TRBV18,TRBJ2-7,16,CASSPRLAGGSDEQYF
TRBD1,TRBV14,TRBJ2-7,15,CASSPTGTGPYEQYF
TRBD1,TRBV5-1,TRBJ2-5,14,CASTGQASQETQYF
TRBD2,TRBV5-5,TRBJ2-2,17,CASSQGLAGANTGELFF
.,TRBV25-1,TRBJ2-3,12,CASSDSGDTQYF
TRBD2,TRBV6-6,TRBJ2-7,14,CASSEGLAGAEQYF
.,TRBV27,TRBJ2-2,14,CASSFWGNTGELFF
.,TRBV28,TRBJ1-4,13,CASRNQGREKLFF
TRBD2,TRBV29-1,TRBJ2-7,15,CSVSGTSSPSYEQYF
.,TRBV18,TRBJ1-1,12,CASSPGPPEAFF
.,TRBV28,TRBJ1-1,15,CASSLSKPSGTEAFF
.,TRBV7-6,TRBJ2-7,14,CASTAGIGPYEQYF
.,TRBV19,TRBJ2-1,15,CASSIVRTPWDEQFF
TRBD1,TRBV4-3,TRBJ1-2,15,CASSQDRDRRYGYTF
TRBD1,TRBV19,TRBJ1-4,16,CASSPSTGEANEKLFF
.,TRBV5-1,TRBJ2-7,15,CASSLAPGATYEQYF
.,TRBV7-3,TRBJ2-5,15,CASSLTAVGQETQYF
.,TRBV18,TRBJ2-3,14,CASSRESGIDTQYF
.,TRBV28,TRBJ2-1,12,CASSSLFNEQFF
TRBD1,TRBV18,TRBJ1-4,15,CASSPPGTGVEKLFF
TRBD1,TRBV7-8,TRBJ2-7,15,CASSLETGQGPKMYF
TRBD1,TRBV6-5,TRBJ1-3,15,CASSTGQGPGNTIYF
TRBD1,TRBV13,TRBJ1-5,17,CASSSKRNRGSNQPQHF
.,TRBV19,TRBJ1-2,15,CASSGNHRKTYGYTF
TRBD2,TRBV7-2,TRBJ2-7,14,CASSLELAVGEQYF
.,TRBV14,TRBJ1-3,15,CASSQDGGDLNTIYF
.,TRBV10-2,TRBJ1-4,14,CASTAGTSFEKLFF
TRBD1,TRBV9,TRBJ2-2,15,CASSPRTGADGELFF
.,TRBV6-4,TRBJ2-2,12,CASSASTGELFF
.,TRBV5-4,TRBJ2-1,15,CASSLGMAGWGEHFF
TRBD1,TRBV5-1,TRBJ2-4,16,CASSTPRLGGQNIQYF